One and the same sample provided the 32 T cell receptor beta chains below, sequenced in a study of blood T cell repertoires in COVID-19. Sequenced by immunoSEQ multiplex PCR; TCRdb stores in-frame clones only, minus some. The table records about 400,000 clones, 89% of them present only once. Material: peripheral blood. These receptors were taken from a man in his forties or fifties with acute or convalescent COVID-19.

This chain links TRBV28 with TRBJ1-5, with TRBD1 matching over 8 bases. This CDR3 has 18 amino acids. The junction had 12 bases not matched to a gene; V was cut back by 0 bases and J by 5 bases. From germline, CDR1 is MDHEN and CDR2 SYDVKM. Here the CDR3 reads CASSLWTGTGGPYQPQHF. CDR3 bases: TGTGCCAGCAGTTTATGGACCGGGACAGGCGGCCCCTATCAGCCCCAGCATTTT.

This clone was observed once. This chain joins TRBV2 and TRBJ2-2; tentative D call: TRBD1 (6 bases). V was trimmed by 2 bases and J by 7 bases, leaving 17 bases between them. There are 16 residues in the CDR3. Germline V lookup: CDR1 SNHLY, CDR2 FYNNEI. The CDR3 nucleotides read TGTGCCAGCAGTGAATTTAGACAGGCTAGTGGCGGGGAGCTGTTTTTT. The encoded protein is CASSEFRQASGGELFF. The full variable domain, its missing parts supplied by reference TRBV2 and TRBJ2-2, is EPEVTQTPSHQVTQMGQEVILRCVPISNHLYFYWYRQILGQKVEFLVSFYNNEISEKSEIFDDQFSVERPDGSNFTLKIRSTKLEDSAMYFCASSEFRQASGGELFFGEGSRLTVL.

The chain recombines TRBV30 with TRBJ1-4; D uncertain. Per germline, CDR1 GTSNPN and CDR2 SVGIG (reference sequence). This CDR3 has 14 residues. V was trimmed by 1 base and J by 6 bases, leaving 12 bases between them. The CDR3 protein is CAWSAAPLYEKLFF. The CDR3 DNA sequence: TGTGCCTGGAGTGCCGCGCCACTCTATGAAAAACTGTTTTTT.

The genes are TRBV18 and TRBJ1-6; 7 bases fit TRBD1. The CDR3 runs 16 residues. V was clipped by 3 bases and J by 2 bases; unmatched bases: 4. CDR1 is KGHSH and CDR2 is LQKENI in the germline V gene. CDR3 in amino acids: CASSPRQGTYNSPLHF. The CDR3 DNA follows: TGTGCCAGCTCACCGCGACAGGGCACCTATAATTCACCCCTCCACTTT. The whole variable domain, filled in from reference TRBV18 and TRBJ1-6, reads NAGVMQNPRHLVRRRGQEARLRCSPMKGHSHVYWYRQLPEEGLKFMVYLQKENIIDESGMPKERFSAEFPKEGPSILRIQQVVRGDSAAYFCASSPRQGTYNSPLHFGNGTRLTVT.

This clone was detected only a few times. The V call is TRBV10-2, the J call TRBJ2-7; 8 nucleotides align to TRBD2. The V gene end was trimmed by 8 bases and the J gene end by 3 bases; junction bases not matched to a gene: 6. Germline assignment: CDR1 WSHSY and CDR2 SAAADI. This CDR3 is built from 13 residues. The CDR3 protein is CASVTSGGYEQYF. The CDR3 DNA follows: TGCGCCAGCGTAACTAGCGGAGGCTACGAGCAGTACTTC.

The chain links TRBV27 to TRBJ2-3; D remains ambiguous. The CDR3 is made up of 16 amino acids. V dropped 0 bases and J dropped 8 bases, with 18 bases sitting between them. Per germline, CDR1 MNHEY and CDR2 SMNVEV (reference sequence). The CDR3 spells CASSLSLGADPVTQYF. The CDR3, as DNA: TGTGCCAGCAGTTTATCTCTAGGCGCTGACCCTGTTACGCAGTATTTT.

The V and J genes are TRBV7-9 and TRBJ1-2; no clear D gene. There are 13 residues in the CDR3. Germline V lookup: CDR1 SEHNR, CDR2 FQNEAQ (reference sequence). The ends were cut back, 5 bases at V and 4 bases at J, with 11 bases in the middle. The CDR3 nucleotides are TGTGCCAGCAGCCCCGGTGTCTCCTATGGCTACACCTTC. This encodes CASSPGVSYGYTF.

V usage is TRBV7-9 and J usage is TRBJ1-2; 8 bases line up with TRBD1. The germline CDR1 and CDR2 sequences are SEHNR and FQNEAQ (reference sequence). This CDR3 is built from 14 residues. V gave up 5 bases and J gave up 6 bases; unmatched junction bases: 8. CDR3 region: CASSTTDRVDGYTF. The CDR3 bases are TGTGCCAGCAGCACGACGGACAGGGTGGATGGCTACACCTTC. The full variable domain, in which reference TRBV7-9 and TRBJ1-2 provide the parts outside the CDR3, is DTGVSQNPRHKITKRGQNVTFRCDPISEHNRLYWYRQTLGQGPEFLTYFQNEAQLEKSRLLSDRFSAERPKGSFSTLEIQRTEQGDSAMYLCASSTTDRVDGYTFGSGTRLTVV.

The chain recombines TRBV7-9 with TRBJ1-2, with D perhaps matching TRBD1 (6 bases). CDR3 length: 14 residues. Looked up from germline, CDR1 is SEHNR and CDR2 is FQNEAQ (reference sequence). V was cut by 3 bases and J by 2 bases, with 10 bases left in between. The CDR3: CASSFIRGNYGYTF. As DNA, the CDR3 is TGTGCCAGCAGCTTCATCAGGGGAAACTATGGCTACACCTTC.

The gene calls are TRBV5-1 and TRBJ2-7; the D gene is possibly TRBD2 (6 bases). There are 14 residues in the CDR3. V lost 4 bases and J lost 3, with 14 bases in between. Germline V gives CDR1 SGHRS, CDR2 YFSETQ. CDR3 in DNA: TGCGCCAGCAGCGTAGACGGGACTCACTACGAGCAGTACTTC. Its protein product is CASSVDGTHYEQYF.

This chain's CDR3 is CASSLMGSEAFF. DNA of the CDR3: TGTGCCAGCAGTTTGATGGGCAGTGAAGCTTTCTTT. The chain recombines TRBV12-3 or TRBV12-4 with TRBJ1-1; no clear D. The V and J ends lost 3 bases and 7 bases respectively, with 9 bases between them. The CDR3 is 12 amino acids.

V is TRBV21-1 and J is TRBJ2-3; the table assigns TRBD2, which was not confirmed against the DNA. TRBV21-1 represents a pseudogene. The CDR3 extends over 14 amino acids. The CDR3 here is CASSKTSGTDTQYF. CDR3 nucleotides: TGTGCCAGCAGCAAGACTAGCGGAACAGATACGCAGTATTTT.

The chain couples TRBV7-2 to TRBJ1-1; 10 bases fit TRBD1. Germline CDR1 and CDR2: SGHTA and FQGNSA. The CDR3 runs 16 residues. The J segment lost 5 bases and the V segment lost 2 bases, leaving 8 bases of the junction unmatched. CDR3: CASSLPRDRGWTEAFF. DNA for the CDR3: TGTGCCAGCAGCTTACCTAGGGACAGGGGTTGGACTGAAGCTTTCTTT.

The chain links TRBV20-1 to TRBJ2-7; TRBD1 is a possible D gene (5 bases). The germline CDR1 and CDR2 sequences are DFQATT and SNEGSKA (reference sequence). This CDR3 spans 13 amino acids. V lost 3 bases, J lost 1 base, and 10 bases lay in between. CDR3: CSASGRDSYEQYF. The CDR3, as DNA: TGCAGTGCTAGTGGCAGGGATTCCTACGAGCAGTACTTC.

A word on this clone: Other nucleotide sequences in the sample specify the same CDR3. The chain employs TRBV5-4 and TRBJ1-2; 9 bases agree with TRBD1. Germline values: CDR1 SGHNT, CDR2 YYREEE (reference sequence). This CDR3 spans 14 amino acids. After removal of 4 bases from V and 3 bases from J, the junction contained 4 bases not matched to a gene. The DNA of the CDR3 is TGTGCCAGCAGCCCGGGACAGGGACACTATGGCTACACCTTC. It translates to CASSPGQGHYGYTF.

This chain connects TRBV20-1 to TRBJ2-7; TRBD2 matches at 11 bases. Germline V gene sequence: CDR1 DFQATT, CDR2 SNEGSKA (reference sequence). The V segment lost 3 bases and the J segment 7 bases; nucleotides outside the gene matches: 5. The CDR3 consists of 13 residues. The CDR3 sequence is CSASVTSGIEQYF. CDR3 coding DNA: TGCAGTGCTAGTGTGACTAGCGGGATAGAGCAGTACTTC.

The J gene is TRBJ2-1, the V gene TRBV28, with D possibly matching TRBD1 (5 bases). CDR1 is MDHEN, CDR2 SYDVKM, per germline. The germline V and J ends were trimmed by 6 bases and 10 bases, with 13 bases remaining between them. The CDR3 has 12 residues. This CDR3 is CASSPPRVEQFF. The CDR3 DNA reads as TGTGCCAGCAGCCCCCCCAGGGTGGAGCAGTTCTTC.

V is TRBV7-6 and J is TRBJ1-3; TRBD1 aligns across 8 bases. J gave up 0 bases and V 6 bases, and 7 bases lay outside the gene matches. CDR1 is SGHVS and CDR2 is FNYEAQ in the germline V gene. The CDR3 totals 16 residues. CDR3 region: CASSAGQVYSGNTIYF. The DNA for the CDR3 is TGTGCCAGCAGTGCGGGACAGGTGTACTCTGGAAACACCATATATTTT.

The rearrangement joins TRBV4-2 to TRBJ1-1; TRBD1 matches 8 bases. Losses at the gene ends were 3 bases for V and 3 bases for J; bases not matched to a gene: 6. The CDR3 sequence is 15 residues long. Germline assignment: CDR1 LGHNA and CDR2 YNFKEQ. The CDR3 sequence is CASSQETGAHTEAFF. The CDR3 DNA follows: TGTGCCAGCAGCCAGGAGACAGGGGCCCACACTGAAGCTTTCTTT.

The chain couples TRBV27 to TRBJ2-3; tentatively, D is TRBD2 (6 bases). The V end lost 5 bases, the J end lost 3 bases, and 6 bases lay between the germline ends. The CDR3 spans 12 residues. From germline, CDR1 is MNHEY and CDR2 SMNVEV (reference sequence). CDR3 nucleotide sequence: TGTGCCAGCAGTCGGGGGACAGATACGCAGTATTTT. The encoded protein is CASSRGTDTQYF.

The chain has TRBV19 and TRBJ2-2, with D uncertain. Trimming cost V 6 bases and J 1 base, with 27 bases left between them. The CDR3 runs to 20 residues. The V gene's germline CDR1 is LNHDA and CDR2 SQIVND (reference sequence). CDR3 loop: CASSRRPDSHRWWNTGELFF. The CDR3 region has the DNA TGTGCCAGTAGCCGGCGACCTGACTCGCACCGCTGGTGGAACACCGGGGAGCTGTTTTTT. Full variable domain (outside the CDR3, taken from reference TRBV19 and TRBJ2-2): DGGITQSPKYLFRKEGQNVTLSCEQNLNHDAMYWYRQDPGQGLRLIYYSQIVNDFQKGDIAEGYSVSREKKESFPLTVTSAQKNPTAFYLCASSRRPDSHRWWNTGELFFGEGSRLTVL.

The chain is built from TRBV6-5 and TRBJ1-3; 9 nucleotides match TRBD1. CDR3 length: 15 residues. CDR1 MNHEY and CDR2 SVGAGI come from the germline V gene. Trimming cost V 5 bases and J 8 bases; bases outside gene matches: 10. CDR3 sequence (DNA): TGTGCCAGCAGTACATGGACAGGGGACGGGTACACCATATATTTT. Its translation: CASSTWTGDGYTIYF.

The table lists this clone with a count of one. The chain couples TRBV6-5 to TRBJ1-2, with D possibly TRBD1 on 6 matching bases. The V gene lost 4 bases and the J gene lost 4 bases, with 16 bases spanning the gap. The V gene's germline CDR1 is MNHEY and CDR2 SVGAGI. CDR3 length: 15 residues. The CDR3 DNA sequence: TGTGCCAGCAGTTCTGCAGGGGCGAATCTCTATGGCTACACCTTC. It encodes CASSSAGANLYGYTF.

V is TRBV29-1 and J is TRBJ2-7; 8 bases are shared with TRBD2. Looked up from germline, CDR1 is SQVTM and CDR2 is ANQGSEA. This CDR3 spans 14 amino acids. The J segment lost 6 bases and the V segment lost 4 bases, leaving 11 bases of the junction unmatched. The CDR3 region is CSVGPRGGAGEQYF. The CDR3 DNA is TGCAGCGTTGGCCCCCGGGGGGGCGCGGGCGAGCAGTACTTC.

V gene TRBV9 combines with J gene TRBJ2-7, with TRBD1 matching over 9 bases. This CDR3 is 16 amino acids long. The V gene's germline CDR1 is SGDLS and CDR2 YYNGEE. V was pared by 3 bases and J by 6 bases, with 13 bases of the junction left unmatched. CDR3 in amino acids: CASSGGRDRATREQYF. As DNA, the CDR3 is TGTGCCAGCAGCGGAGGGAGGGACAGGGCGACGCGCGAGCAGTACTTC.

The rearrangement links TRBV4-1 to TRBJ1-1; D not certain. CDR1 and CDR2 from the germline V gene are MGHRA and YSYEKL. This CDR3 contains 11 residues. V lost 8 bases, J lost 5 bases, and 9 bases lay in between. In DNA, the CDR3 is TGCGCCAGCGGTCGGTCGACTGAAGCTTTCTTT. It specifies CASGRSTEAFF.

The chain carries TRBV7-4 and TRBJ2-3; 9 bases match TRBD1. The CDR3 has 17 amino acids. CDR1 SGHVT and CDR2 SQSDAQ come from the germline V gene. V lost 5 bases to trimming and J lost 7 bases; unmatched junction nucleotides: 16. In DNA, the CDR3 is TGTGCCAGCAGCCTTTACCGGGTAGGGACAGGGAAACATACGCAGTATTTT. Translated, it gives CASSLYRVGTGKHTQYF.

The gene calls are TRBV28 and TRBJ1-3; 10 bases match TRBD1. The V segment lost 3 bases and the J segment 4 bases; nucleotides outside the gene matches: 9. Per the germline V gene, CDR1 is MDHEN and CDR2 is SYDVKM. There are 17 residues in the CDR3. The CDR3 DNA reads TGTGCCAGCAGTTTCCCAAAGACAGGGGGCGAGGGAAACACCATATATTTT. It codes for CASSFPKTGGEGNTIYF.

The J gene is TRBJ2-1, the V gene TRBV11-3; 12 bases line up with TRBD2. J lost 4 bases, V lost 3 bases, and 4 bases had no gene match. This CDR3 has 16 residues. Germline assignment: CDR1 SGHNT and CDR2 YENEEA. The CDR3 DNA sequence: TGTGCCAGCAGCTTTCGACTAGCGGGAGCGTACAATGAGCAGTTCTTC. It yields the protein CASSFRLAGAYNEQFF.

The rearrangement links TRBV7-8 to TRBJ1-3; 8 bases agree with TRBD1. The ends lost 1 base at V and 1 base at J; junction bases unmatched: 12. Germline V lookup: CDR1 SGHVS, CDR2 FQNEAQ. CDR3 length equals 19 residues. The CDR3 protein is CASSLDRGNFLRSGNTIYF. DNA for the CDR3: TGTGCCAGCAGCTTAGACAGGGGGAACTTTTTACGTTCTGGAAACACCATATATTTT.

The V call is TRBV7-9, the J call TRBJ2-7; no clear D gene. This CDR3 spans 13 amino acids. Germline CDR1 reads SEHNR; CDR2 reads FQNEAQ (reference sequence). Trimming took 7 bases from V and 6 from J, leaving 16 bases between them. CDR3 protein: CASNPNSPSEQYF. CDR3 in DNA: TGTGCCAGCAACCCAAATTCCCCCAGCGAGCAGTACTTC.

This chain connects TRBV13 to TRBJ1-1; 10 bases align to TRBD1. This CDR3 spans 16 amino acids. V gave up 3 bases and J gave up 1 base; unmatched junction bases: 5. The germline gives CDR1 PRHDT, CDR2 FYEKMQ (reference sequence). The CDR3 sequence is CASSFVRDRGNTEAFF. For the CDR3, the DNA is TGTGCCAGCAGCTTCGTAAGGGACAGGGGGAACACTGAAGCTTTCTTT. The variable domain in full, completed from reference TRBV13 and TRBJ1-1, reads AAGVIQSPRHLIKEKRETATLKCYPIPRHDTVYWYQQGPGQDPQFLISFYEKMQSDKGSIPDRFSAQQFSDYHSELNMSSLELGDSALYFCASSFVRDRGNTEAFFGQGTRLTVV.